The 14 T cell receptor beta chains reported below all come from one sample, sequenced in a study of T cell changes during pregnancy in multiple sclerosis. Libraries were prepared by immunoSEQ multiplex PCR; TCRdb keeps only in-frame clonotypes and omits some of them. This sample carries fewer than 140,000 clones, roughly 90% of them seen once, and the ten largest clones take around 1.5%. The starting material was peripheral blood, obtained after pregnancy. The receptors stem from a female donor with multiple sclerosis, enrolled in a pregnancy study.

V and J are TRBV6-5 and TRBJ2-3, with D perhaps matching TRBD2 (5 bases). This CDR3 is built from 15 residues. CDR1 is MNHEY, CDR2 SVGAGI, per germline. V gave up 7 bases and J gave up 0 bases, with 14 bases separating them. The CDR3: CASTNRRRSTDTQYF. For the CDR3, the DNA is TGTGCCAGCACGAATAGAAGGAGGAGCACAGATACGCAGTATTTT.

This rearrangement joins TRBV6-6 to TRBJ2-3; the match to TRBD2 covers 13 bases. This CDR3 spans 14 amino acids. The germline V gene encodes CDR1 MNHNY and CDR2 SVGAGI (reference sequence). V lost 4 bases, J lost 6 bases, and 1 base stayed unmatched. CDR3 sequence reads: CASSLTSGGDTQYF. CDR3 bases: TGTGCCAGCAGTTTGACTAGCGGGGGGGATACGCAGTATTTT.

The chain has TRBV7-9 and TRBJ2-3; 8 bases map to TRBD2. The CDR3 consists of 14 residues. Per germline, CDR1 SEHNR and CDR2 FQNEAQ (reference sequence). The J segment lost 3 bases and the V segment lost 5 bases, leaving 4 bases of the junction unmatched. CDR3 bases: TGTGCCAGCAGCCTTAGCGGGGTAACAGATACGCAGTATTTT. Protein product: CASSLSGVTDTQYF.

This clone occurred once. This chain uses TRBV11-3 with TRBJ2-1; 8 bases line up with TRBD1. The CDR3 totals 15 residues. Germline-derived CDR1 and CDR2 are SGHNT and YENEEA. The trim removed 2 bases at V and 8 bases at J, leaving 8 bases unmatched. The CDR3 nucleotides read TGTGCCAGCAGCTTAAGGACAGGGTCGTTCGATGAGCAGTTCTTC. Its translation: CASSLRTGSFDEQFF.

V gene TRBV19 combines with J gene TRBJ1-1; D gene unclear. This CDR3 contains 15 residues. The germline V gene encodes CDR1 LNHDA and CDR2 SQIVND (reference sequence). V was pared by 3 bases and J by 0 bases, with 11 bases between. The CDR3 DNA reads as TGTGCCAGTAGTATGACCGGGAAAATGAACACTGAAGCTTTCTTT. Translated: CASSMTGKMNTEAFF.

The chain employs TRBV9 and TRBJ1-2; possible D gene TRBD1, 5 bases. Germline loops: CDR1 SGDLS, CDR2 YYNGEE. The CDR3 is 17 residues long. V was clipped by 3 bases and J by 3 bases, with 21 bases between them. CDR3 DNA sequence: TGTGCCAGCAGCGCAGCGGGACGACGCCACCCCGACTATGGCTACACCTTC. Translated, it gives CASSAAGRRHPDYGYTF.

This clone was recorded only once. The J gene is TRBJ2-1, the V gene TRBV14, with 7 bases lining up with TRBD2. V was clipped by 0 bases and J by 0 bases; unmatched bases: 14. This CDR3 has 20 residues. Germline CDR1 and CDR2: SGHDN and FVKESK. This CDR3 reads CASSQDQVSGPLSSYNEQFF. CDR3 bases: TGTGCCAGCAGCCAAGATCAGGTTAGCGGGCCCCTTAGCTCCTACAATGAGCAGTTCTTC.

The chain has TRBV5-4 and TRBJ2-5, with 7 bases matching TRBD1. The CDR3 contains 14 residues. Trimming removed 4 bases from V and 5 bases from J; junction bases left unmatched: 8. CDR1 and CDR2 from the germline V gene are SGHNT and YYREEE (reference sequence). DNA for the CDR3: TGTGCCAGCAGCCTACGGACAGGCCAGGAGACCCAGTACTTC. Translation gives CASSLRTGQETQYF.

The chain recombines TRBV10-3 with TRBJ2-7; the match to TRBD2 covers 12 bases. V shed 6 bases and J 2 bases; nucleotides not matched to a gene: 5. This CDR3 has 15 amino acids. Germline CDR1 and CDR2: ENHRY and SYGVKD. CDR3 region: CAIRPLAGGAYEQYF. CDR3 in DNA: TGTGCCATCAGACCACTAGCGGGGGGCGCCTACGAGCAGTACTTC.

The DNA for the CDR3 is TGCGCCAGCAGCTTGGATGGGGGCCCTGGAAACACCATATATTTT. Translation: CASSLDGGPGNTIYF. The chain recombines TRBV5-1 with TRBJ1-3; D possibly corresponds to TRBD1 (6 bases). The CDR3 runs 15 residues. Trimming took 0 bases from V and 2 from J, leaving 9 bases between them. Germline values: CDR1 SGHRS, CDR2 YFSETQ.

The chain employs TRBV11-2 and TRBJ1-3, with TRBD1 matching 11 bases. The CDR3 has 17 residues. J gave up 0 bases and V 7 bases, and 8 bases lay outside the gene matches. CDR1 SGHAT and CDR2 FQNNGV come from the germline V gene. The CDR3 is CASNPVGTGGSGNTIYF. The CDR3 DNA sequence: TGTGCCAGCAACCCCGTAGGGACAGGGGGCTCTGGAAACACCATATATTTT.

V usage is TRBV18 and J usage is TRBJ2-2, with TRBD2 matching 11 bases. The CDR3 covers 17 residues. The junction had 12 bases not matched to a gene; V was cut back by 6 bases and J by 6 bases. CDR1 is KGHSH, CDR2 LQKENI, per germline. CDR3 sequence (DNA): TGTGCCAGCTCCCCCAGAACTAGCGGGAGTCTCCCCGGGGAGCTGTTTTTT. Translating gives CASSPRTSGSLPGELFF.

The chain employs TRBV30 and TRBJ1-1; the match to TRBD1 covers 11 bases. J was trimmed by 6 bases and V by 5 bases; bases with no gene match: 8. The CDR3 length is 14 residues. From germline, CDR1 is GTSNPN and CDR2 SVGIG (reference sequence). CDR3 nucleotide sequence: TGTGCCTGGTCTCGGGACAGGGGGAAACCTGAAGCTTTCTTT. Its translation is CAWSRDRGKPEAFF. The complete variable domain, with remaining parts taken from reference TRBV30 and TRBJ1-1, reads SQTIHQWPATLVQPVGSPLSLECTVEGTSNPNLYWYRQAAGRGLQLLFYSVGIGQISSEVPQNLSASRPQDRQFILSSKKLLLSDSGFYLCAWSRDRGKPEAFFGQGTRLTVV.

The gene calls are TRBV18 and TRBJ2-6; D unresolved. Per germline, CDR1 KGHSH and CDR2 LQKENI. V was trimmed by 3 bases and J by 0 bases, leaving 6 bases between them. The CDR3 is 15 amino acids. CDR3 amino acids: CASSPFISGANVLTF. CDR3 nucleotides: TGTGCCAGCTCACCGTTCATCTCTGGGGCCAACGTCCTGACTTTC.